The clone carrying this T cell receptor (beta chain) showed up just a few times. TCRdb recomputed calls from the 5' RACE reads with MiXCR, one row per CDR3 protein. The sample lists approximately 200,000 distinct CDR3 sequences; 10% to 15% were seen once. This entry comes from a study of CD8 T cells in ankylosing spondylitis. The CDR3 is made up of 17 amino acids. In germline, CDR1 is SGHTA, CDR2 FQGNSA. V lost 4 bases, J lost 0 bases, and 15 bases lay in between. The V call is TRBV7-2, the J call TRBJ2-2, with D perhaps matching TRBD1 (6 bases). The TCR originated in a female donor with ankylosing spondylitis or in good health (not recorded which). The sample comprised blood, either unsorted or a sorted T cell fraction (not recorded which). CDR3 nucleotide sequence: TGTGCCAGCAGCTCGTTAACCGGGACACCGAACACCGGGGAGCTGTTTTTT. Its translation: CASSSLTGTPNTGELFF.